These 14 T cell receptor beta chains share one sample of origin, sequenced in a study of regulatory T cells in long-lasting Graves disease. The sample's time point: newly diagnosed GD, antithyroid drugs for less than 3 months. From RNA extracted from PBMCs, the TCR library was made. To make TCR beta libraries, researchers used iRepertoire HTBI primers and Arm-PCR of CDR3 regions. Each CDR3 protein is one row after TCRdb ran MiXCR on the multiplex PCR reads. The table includes around 400,000 distinct CDR3 sequences, about 15% detected once. These data were also filed under a second study, of T cells in Graves' hyperthyroidism and ophthalmopathy.

Sequencing was performed on peripheral blood mononuclear cells (PBMCs), taken at new diagnosis, from a patient treated with antithyroid drugs. Receptors were obtained from a woman between 40 and 55 years old with Graves disease.

This clonotype has ten or more counts. CDR3 DNA: TGTGCCATCAGTGAAGGGGGGCGGGAGCCCCAGCATTTT. It is translated as CAISEGGREPQHF. This chain joins TRBV10-3 and TRBJ1-5, with D possibly matching TRBD1 (6 bases). Germline V gene data show CDR1 as ENHRY and CDR2 as SYGVKD. CDR3 length: 13 amino acids. V lost 3 bases and J 8 bases, leaving 11 bases between the germline ends.

This clonotype was counted only a few times. The rearrangement joins TRBV5-4 to TRBJ2-3; TRBD2 matches 8 bases. TRBJ2-5 explains the end of the DNA better; the J call may be wrong. Germline values: CDR1 SGHNT, CDR2 YYREEE (reference sequence). This CDR3 has 14 amino acids. The CDR3 nucleotides are TGTGCCAGCAGCTTGGGACTAGCGATGGAGACCCAGTACTTC. Translating gives CASSLGLAMETQYF.

Ten or more counts support this clonotype. The V gene is TRBV11-2, the J gene TRBJ1-1; D might be TRBD1 (6 bases). The CDR3 loop spans 13 amino acids. V was clipped by 8 bases and J by 0 bases, with 10 bases between them. Germline CDR1 is SGHAT and CDR2 is FQNNGV. CDR3 nucleotides: TGTGCCAGCCGTAAGGGGGTGAACACTGAAGCTTTCTTT. This translates into CASRKGVNTEAFF.

In this sample, this clonotype turned up many times. The V gene is TRBV24-1, the J gene TRBJ1-5; D remains ambiguous. The CDR3 loop spans 14 amino acids. Germline lookup yields CDR1 KGHDR and CDR2 SFDVKD. V gave up 6 bases and J gave up 0 bases, with 8 bases separating them. CDR3 protein: CATSSEYSNQPQHF. In nucleotides, the CDR3 is TGTGCCACCAGTTCCGAGTATAGCAATCAGCCCCAGCATTTT.

The V and J genes are TRBV5-6 and TRBJ2-3; 7 positions agree with TRBD2. Germline V gene sequence: CDR1 SGHDT, CDR2 YYEEEE. V lost 2 bases, J lost 2 bases, and 5 bases stayed unmatched. This CDR3 region has 15 residues. This CDR3 reads CASSFLAGTTDTQYF. The CDR3 DNA reads TGTGCCAGCAGCTTTTTAGCGGGCACCACAGATACGCAGTATTTT.

This clonotype has more than one count but fewer than ten. The genes are TRBV20-1 and TRBJ1-2; D unresolved. The V end lost 4 bases, the J end lost 8 bases, and 17 bases lay between the germline ends. CDR1 is DFQATT, CDR2 SNEGSKA, per germline (reference sequence). The CDR3 is 13 residues long. CDR3 in DNA: TGCAGTGCTACCGAGGTCGGGGAGAGGGGCTACACCTTC. Translated: CSATEVGERGYTF.

This clonotype was seen many times. This chain links TRBV28 with TRBJ2-7, with 10 positions matching TRBD2. This CDR3 region has 16 residues. CDR1 and CDR2 (germline): MDHEN, SYDVKM. V shed 5 bases and J 0 bases; nucleotides not matched to a gene: 7. The CDR3 sequence: CASSQRTSGSSYEQYF. The CDR3 region has the DNA TGTGCCAGCAGTCAAAGGACTAGCGGAAGCTCCTACGAGCAGTACTTC.

This clonotype came up many times. This sequence joins TRBV16 and TRBJ1-3; 7 bases agree with TRBD1. The ends lost 3 bases at V and 0 bases at J; junction bases unmatched: 5. CDR3 length equals 16 residues. Germline lookup yields CDR1 KGHSY and CDR2 FQNENV. CDR3 bases: TGTGCCAGCAGCCATAAGGACAGGCGCTCTGGAAACACCATATATTTT. Its translation is CASSHKDRRSGNTIYF.

This clonotype was observed many times. The chain recombines TRBV7-2 with TRBJ1-2; the D gene is possibly TRBD1 (5 bases). The V gene's germline CDR1 is SGHTA and CDR2 FQGNSA. V dropped 4 bases and J dropped 2 bases, with 11 bases sitting between them. The CDR3 totals 14 residues. Written as DNA, the CDR3 is TGTGCCAGCAGCTACAGACAGACCAACTATGGCTACACCTTC. Translated: CASSYRQTNYGYTF.

This clonotype came up a few times. The chain recombines TRBV6-1 with TRBJ2-3; possibly TRBD2 for D (5 bases). The CDR3 covers 15 residues. Germline assignment: CDR1 MNHNS and CDR2 SASEGT. The ends were cut back, 6 bases at V and 1 base at J, with 14 bases in the middle. Here the CDR3 reads CASSPGEEGTDTQYF. The CDR3 nucleotides read TGTGCCAGCAGCCCGGGTGAGGAGGGCACAGATACGCAGTATTTT.

This clonotype turned up a few times. CDR3 bases: TGTGCCAGCAGTTTAAGCCCGACAGGGAAGGATGTCGAGACCCAGTACTTC. Its protein is CASSLSPTGKDVETQYF. V usage is TRBV27 and J usage is TRBJ2-5, with TRBD1 matching 7 bases. This CDR3 region has 17 residues. Germline assignment: CDR1 MNHEY and CDR2 SMNVEV (reference sequence). V shed 2 bases, J shed 5 bases, and the junction held 14 bases outside the gene matches.

This clonotype was seen repeatedly, ten times or more. V and J are TRBV12-3 or TRBV12-4 and TRBJ2-2; D remains ambiguous. CDR3 length equals 11 residues. V was shortened by 5 bases and J by 7 bases, with 5 bases between the two germline ends. The chain's CDR3 is CASSEGGELFF. Here the CDR3 DNA reads TGTGCCAGCAGTGAAGGCGGGGAGCTGTTTTTT.

This clonotype occurred a few times. The chain has TRBV9 and TRBJ1-4; the D gene is possibly TRBD1 (5 bases). CDR1 and CDR2 from the germline V gene are SGDLS and YYNGEE. V shed 3 bases and J shed 8 bases, with 17 bases lying between them. The CDR3 consists of 15 residues. The CDR3 sequence is CASSEAEGTGEKLFF. The CDR3 bases are TGTGCCAGCAGCGAGGCGGAGGGGACGGGAGAAAAACTGTTTTTT. Filled out from reference TRBV9 and TRBJ1-4, the complete variable domain reads DSGVTQTPKHLITATGQRVTLRCSPRSGDLSVYWYQQSLDQGLQFLIQYYNGEERAKGNILERFSAQQFPDLHSELNLSSLELGDSALYFCASSEAEGTGEKLFFGSGTQLSVL.

This rearrangement joins TRBV27 to TRBJ2-2, with 11 bases lining up with TRBD2. In germline, CDR1 is MNHEY, CDR2 SMNVEV (reference sequence). The V segment lost 2 bases and the J segment 0 bases; nucleotides outside the gene matches: 11. The CDR3 spans 20 residues. CDR3 nucleotides: TGTGCCAGCAGTTTAGTAGCCGGACTAGCGGGCCGCGCGAACACCGGGGAGCTGTTTTTT. Translation gives CASSLVAGLAGRANTGELFF.